This section outlines one T cell receptor beta chain sequence together with its context. The method was immunoSEQ multiplex PCR; TCRdb's version includes in-frame clones alone and lacks a portion of them. The sample has just over 250,000 clones, around 84% seen once. The J segment lost 4 bases and the V segment lost 6 bases, leaving 2 bases of the junction unmatched. Germline CDR1 WSHSY, CDR2 SAAADI. The CDR3 spans 13 residues. This sample is drawn from a study of blood T cell repertoires in COVID-19. The wider study: There were acute and convalescent COVID-19 samples, and they came from the United States, Italy and Spain.

The TCR originated in a man aged 25 to 40 with acute COVID-19. This rearrangement joins TRBV10-2 to TRBJ2-3; 9 bases are shared with TRBD1. Material: PBMCs or T cells enriched from blood (not recorded which). CDR3 protein: CASRGQGSDTQYF. The CDR3 DNA is TGCGCCAGCAGGGGACAGGGATCAGATACGCAGTATTTT.